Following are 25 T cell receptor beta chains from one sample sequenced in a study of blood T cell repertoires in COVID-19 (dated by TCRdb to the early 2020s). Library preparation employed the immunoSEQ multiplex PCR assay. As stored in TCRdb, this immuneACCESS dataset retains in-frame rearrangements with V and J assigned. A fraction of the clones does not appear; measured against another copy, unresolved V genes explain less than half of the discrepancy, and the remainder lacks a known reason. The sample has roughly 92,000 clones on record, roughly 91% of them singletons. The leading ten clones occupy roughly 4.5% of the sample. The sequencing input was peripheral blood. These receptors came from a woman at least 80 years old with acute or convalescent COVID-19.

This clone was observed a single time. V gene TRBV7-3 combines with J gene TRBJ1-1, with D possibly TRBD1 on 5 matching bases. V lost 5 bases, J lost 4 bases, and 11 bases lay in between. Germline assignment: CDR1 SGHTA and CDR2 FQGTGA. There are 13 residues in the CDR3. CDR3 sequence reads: CASSPGQVTEAFF. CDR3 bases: TGTGCCAGCAGCCCCGGACAAGTCACTGAAGCTTTCTTT.

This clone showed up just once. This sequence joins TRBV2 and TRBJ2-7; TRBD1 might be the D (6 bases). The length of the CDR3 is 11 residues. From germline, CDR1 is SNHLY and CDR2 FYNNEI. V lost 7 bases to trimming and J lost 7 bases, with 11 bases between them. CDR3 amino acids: CASTTGTEQYF. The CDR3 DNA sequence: TGTGCCAGCACCACCGGGACAGAGCAGTACTTC.

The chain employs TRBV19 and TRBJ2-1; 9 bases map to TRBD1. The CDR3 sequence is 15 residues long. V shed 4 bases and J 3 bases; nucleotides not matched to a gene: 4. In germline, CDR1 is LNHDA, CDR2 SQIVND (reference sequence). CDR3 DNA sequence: TGTGCCAGTAGTAGAGGGACAGGGTTCTACAATGAGCAGTTCTTC. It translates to CASSRGTGFYNEQFF.

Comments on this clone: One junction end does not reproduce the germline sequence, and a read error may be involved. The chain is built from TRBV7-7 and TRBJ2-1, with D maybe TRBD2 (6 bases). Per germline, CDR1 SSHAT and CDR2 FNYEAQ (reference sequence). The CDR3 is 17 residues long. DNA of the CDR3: TGTGCTAGCAGCCCCCTCCCCAGACTAGACGTTGGGAATGAGCAGTTCTTC. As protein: CASSPLPRLDVGNEQFF. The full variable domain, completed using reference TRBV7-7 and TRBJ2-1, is GAGVSQSPRYKVTKRGQDVTLRCDPISSHATLYWYQQALGQGPEFLTYFNYEAQPDKSGLPSDRFSAERPEGSISTLTIQRTEQRDSAMYRCASSPLPRLDVGNEQFFGPGTRLTVL.

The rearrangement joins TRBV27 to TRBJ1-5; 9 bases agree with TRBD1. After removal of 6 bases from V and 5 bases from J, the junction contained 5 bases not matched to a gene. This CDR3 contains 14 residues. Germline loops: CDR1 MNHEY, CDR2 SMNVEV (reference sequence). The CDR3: CASRDRGSYQPQHF. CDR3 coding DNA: TGTGCCAGCAGAGACAGGGGGTCTTATCAGCCCCAGCATTTT.

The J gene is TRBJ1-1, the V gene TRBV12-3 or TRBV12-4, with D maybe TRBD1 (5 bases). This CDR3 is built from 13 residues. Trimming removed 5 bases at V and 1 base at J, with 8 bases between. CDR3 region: CASSPRENTEAFF. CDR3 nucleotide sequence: TGTGCCAGCAGTCCCAGGGAGAACACTGAAGCTTTCTTT.

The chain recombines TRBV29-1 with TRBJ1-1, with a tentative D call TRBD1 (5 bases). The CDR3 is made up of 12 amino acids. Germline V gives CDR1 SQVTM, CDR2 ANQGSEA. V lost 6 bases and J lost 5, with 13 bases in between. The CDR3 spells CSVGGLRTEAFF. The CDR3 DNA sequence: TGCAGCGTCGGGGGTCTGCGGACTGAAGCTTTCTTT.

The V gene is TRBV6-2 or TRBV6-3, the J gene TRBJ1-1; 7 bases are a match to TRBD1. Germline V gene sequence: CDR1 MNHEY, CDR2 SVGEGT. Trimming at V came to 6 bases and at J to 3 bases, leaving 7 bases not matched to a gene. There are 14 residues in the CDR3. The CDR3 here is CASSHRGRHTEAFF. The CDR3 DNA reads TGTGCCAGCAGCCACAGGGGTCGGCACACTGAAGCTTTCTTT.

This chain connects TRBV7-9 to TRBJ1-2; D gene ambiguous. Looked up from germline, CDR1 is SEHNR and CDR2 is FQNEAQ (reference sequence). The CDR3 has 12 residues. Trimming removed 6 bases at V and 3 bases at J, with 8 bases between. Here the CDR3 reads CASSRDDYGYTF. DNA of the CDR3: TGTGCCAGCAGTCGGGATGACTATGGCTACACCTTC.

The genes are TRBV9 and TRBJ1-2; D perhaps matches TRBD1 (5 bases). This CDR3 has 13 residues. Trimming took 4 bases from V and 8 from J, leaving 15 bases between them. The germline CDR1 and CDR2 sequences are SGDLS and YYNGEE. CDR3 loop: CASSPPGRVGYTF. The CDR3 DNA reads TGTGCCAGCAGCCCGCCAGGGAGGGTGGGCTACACCTTC. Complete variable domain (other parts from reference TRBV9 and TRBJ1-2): DSGVTQTPKHLITATGQRVTLRCSPRSGDLSVYWYQQSLDQGLQFLIQYYNGEERAKGNILERFSAQQFPDLHSELNLSSLELGDSALYFCASSPPGRVGYTFGSGTRLTVV.

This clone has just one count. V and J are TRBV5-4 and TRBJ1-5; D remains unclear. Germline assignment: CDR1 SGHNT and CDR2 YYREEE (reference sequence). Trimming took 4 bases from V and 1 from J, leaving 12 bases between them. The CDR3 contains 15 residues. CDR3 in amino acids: CASSIPRFSNQPQHF. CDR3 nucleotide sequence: TGTGCCAGCAGCATACCCCGGTTCAGCAATCAGCCCCAGCATTTT.

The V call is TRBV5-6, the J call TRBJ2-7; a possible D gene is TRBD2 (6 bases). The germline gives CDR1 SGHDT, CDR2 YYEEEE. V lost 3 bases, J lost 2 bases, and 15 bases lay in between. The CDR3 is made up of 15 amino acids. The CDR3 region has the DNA TGTGCCAGCAGCTACGCCGGGAGTACCGCCTACGAGCAGTACTTC. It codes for CASSYAGSTAYEQYF.

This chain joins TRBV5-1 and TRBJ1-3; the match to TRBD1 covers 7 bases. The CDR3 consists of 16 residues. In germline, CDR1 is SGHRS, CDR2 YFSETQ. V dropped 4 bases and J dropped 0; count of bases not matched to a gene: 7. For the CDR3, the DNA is TGCGCCAGCAGCCCGGTCGGGGACAGCTCTGGAAACACCATATATTTT. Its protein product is CASSPVGDSSGNTIYF. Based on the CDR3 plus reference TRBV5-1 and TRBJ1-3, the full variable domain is KAGVTQTPRYLIKTRGQQVTLSCSPISGHRSVSWYQQTPGQGLQFLFEYFSETQRNKGNFPGRFSGRQFSNSRSEMNVSTLELGDSALYLCASSPVGDSSGNTIYFGEGSWLTVV.

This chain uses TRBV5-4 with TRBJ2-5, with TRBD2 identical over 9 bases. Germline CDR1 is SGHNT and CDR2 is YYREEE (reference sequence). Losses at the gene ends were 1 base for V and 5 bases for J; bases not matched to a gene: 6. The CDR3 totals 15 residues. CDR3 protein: CASSLSSGTRETQYF. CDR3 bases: TGTGCCAGCAGCTTGTCTAGCGGGACACGGGAGACCCAGTACTTC.

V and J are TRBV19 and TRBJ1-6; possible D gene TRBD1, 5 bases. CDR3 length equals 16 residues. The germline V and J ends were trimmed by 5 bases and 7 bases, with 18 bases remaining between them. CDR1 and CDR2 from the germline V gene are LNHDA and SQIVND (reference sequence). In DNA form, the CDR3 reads TGTGCCAGTAGTCCTAGACAGAGAGCTTCAAATTCACCCCTCCACTTT. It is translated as CASSPRQRASNSPLHF.

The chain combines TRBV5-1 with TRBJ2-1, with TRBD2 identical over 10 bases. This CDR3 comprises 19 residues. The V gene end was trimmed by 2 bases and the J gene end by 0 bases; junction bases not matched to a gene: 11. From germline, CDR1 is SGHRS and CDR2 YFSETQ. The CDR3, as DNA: TGCGCCAGCAGCTTAAGGCTAGCGGGAGTCGTTAGCTCCTACAATGAGCAGTTCTTC. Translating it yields CASSLRLAGVVSSYNEQFF. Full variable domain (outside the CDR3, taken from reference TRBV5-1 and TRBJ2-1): KAGVTQTPRYLIKTRGQQVTLSCSPISGHRSVSWYQQTPGQGLQFLFEYFSETQRNKGNFPGRFSGRQFSNSRSEMNVSTLELGDSALYLCASSLRLAGVVSSYNEQFFGPGTRLTVL.

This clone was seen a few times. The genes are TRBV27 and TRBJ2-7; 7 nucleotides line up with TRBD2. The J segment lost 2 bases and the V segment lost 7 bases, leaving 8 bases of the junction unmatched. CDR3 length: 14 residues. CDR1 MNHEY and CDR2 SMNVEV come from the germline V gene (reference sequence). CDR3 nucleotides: TGTGCCAGCACCCCGGGGGGTCTTCCCTACGAGCAGTACTTC. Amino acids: CASTPGGLPYEQYF.

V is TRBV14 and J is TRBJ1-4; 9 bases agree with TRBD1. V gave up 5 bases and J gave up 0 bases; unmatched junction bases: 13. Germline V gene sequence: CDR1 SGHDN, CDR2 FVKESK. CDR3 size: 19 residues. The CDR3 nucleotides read TGTGCCAGCAGCTACAGGGGGCTAACAGGGCCCTCAACTAATGAAAAACTGTTTTTT. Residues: CASSYRGLTGPSTNEKLFF. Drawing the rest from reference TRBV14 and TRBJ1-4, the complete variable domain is EAGVTQFPSHSVIEKGQTVTLRCDPISGHDNLYWYRRVMGKEIKFLLHFVKESKQDESGMPNNRFLAERTGGTYSTLKVQPAELEDSGVYFCASSYRGLTGPSTNEKLFFGSGTQLSVL.

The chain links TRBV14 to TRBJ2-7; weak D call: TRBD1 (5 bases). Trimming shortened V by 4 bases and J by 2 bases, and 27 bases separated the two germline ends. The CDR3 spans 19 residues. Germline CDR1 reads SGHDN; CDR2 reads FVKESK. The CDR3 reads CASSRIPAGISTATYEQYF. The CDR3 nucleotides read TGTGCCAGCAGCCGAATTCCCGCAGGCATCTCGACAGCAACCTACGAGCAGTACTTC.

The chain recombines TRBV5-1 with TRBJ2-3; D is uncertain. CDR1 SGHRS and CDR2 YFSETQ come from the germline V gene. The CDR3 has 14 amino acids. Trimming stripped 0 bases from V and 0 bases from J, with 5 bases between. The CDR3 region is CASSLAPSTDTQYF. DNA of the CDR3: TGCGCCAGCAGCTTGGCCCCTAGCACAGATACGCAGTATTTT.

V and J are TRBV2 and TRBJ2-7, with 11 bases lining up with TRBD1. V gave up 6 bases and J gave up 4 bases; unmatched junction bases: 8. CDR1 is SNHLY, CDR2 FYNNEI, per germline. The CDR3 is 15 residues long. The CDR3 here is CASSRGQGAAYEQYF. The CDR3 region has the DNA TGTGCCAGCAGCCGCGGACAGGGGGCTGCATACGAGCAGTACTTC.

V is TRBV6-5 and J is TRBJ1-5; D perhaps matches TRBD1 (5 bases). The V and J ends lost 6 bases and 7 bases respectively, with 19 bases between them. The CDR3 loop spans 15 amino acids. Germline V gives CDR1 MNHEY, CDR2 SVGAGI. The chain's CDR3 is CASRARWQGEQPQHF. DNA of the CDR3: TGTGCCAGCAGGGCGAGATGGCAGGGCGAGCAGCCCCAGCATTTT.

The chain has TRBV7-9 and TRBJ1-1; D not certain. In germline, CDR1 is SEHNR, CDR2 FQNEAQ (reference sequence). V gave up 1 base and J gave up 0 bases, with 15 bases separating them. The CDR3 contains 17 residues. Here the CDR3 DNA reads TGTGCCAGCAGCTTAGAGCAATCTTCCGACATGAACACTGAAGCTTTCTTT. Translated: CASSLEQSSDMNTEAFF. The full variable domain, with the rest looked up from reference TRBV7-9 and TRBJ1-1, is DTGVSQNPRHKITKRGQNVTFRCDPISEHNRLYWYRQTLGQGPEFLTYFQNEAQLEKSRLLSDRFSAERPKGSFSTLEIQRTEQGDSAMYLCASSLEQSSDMNTEAFFGQGTRLTVV.

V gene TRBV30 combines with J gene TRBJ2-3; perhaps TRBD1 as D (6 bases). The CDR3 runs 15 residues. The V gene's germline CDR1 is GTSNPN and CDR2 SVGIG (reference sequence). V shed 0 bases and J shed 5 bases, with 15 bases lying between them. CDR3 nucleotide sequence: TGTGCCTGGAGTGTGGGAACAGGGAAAAGAGATACGCAGTATTTT. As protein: CAWSVGTGKRDTQYF.

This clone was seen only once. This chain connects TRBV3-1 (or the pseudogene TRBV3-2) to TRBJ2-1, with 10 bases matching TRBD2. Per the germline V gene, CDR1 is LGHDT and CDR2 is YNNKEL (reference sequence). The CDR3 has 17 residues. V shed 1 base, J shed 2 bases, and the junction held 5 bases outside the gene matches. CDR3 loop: CASSQGGLAAPYNEQFF. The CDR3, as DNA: TGTGCCAGCAGCCAAGGAGGACTAGCGGCCCCCTACAATGAGCAGTTCTTC.